Below are 28 T cell receptor beta chains sequenced from a single sample in a study of T-cell memory formation after mild COVID-19 (TCRdb year 2021). The library was generated by 5' RACE. Sequencing was performed on an Illumina NovaSeq 6000. TCRdb reran the public reads through fastp at Q25 and MiXCR, keeping productive beta chains. Each CDR3 protein appears once, grouped with its most common genes and DNA. A total of about 400,000 distinct CDR3 sequences appear in this sample, about 17% of them only once. The top ten hold under 25% of the sample. Sequencing used PBMCs or a T cell subset sorted from them (not recorded which). Source of these receptors: a young man who had mild COVID-19 (a few samples of this study predate the infection). The sample titles of this study are shuffled in the database, so cell type and time point are left out; the donor was told from shared clones.

The V and J genes are TRBV15 and TRBJ1-2; possibly TRBD1 for D (6 bases). V was shortened by 8 bases and J by 2 bases, with 15 bases between the two germline ends. Germline lookup yields CDR1 LNHNV and CDR2 YYDKDF (reference sequence). CDR3 length equals 14 residues. The chain's CDR3 is CATSGDTLNYGYTF. In DNA, the CDR3 is TGTGCCACCTCAGGGGACACGTTGAACTATGGCTACACCTTC. The whole variable domain, remainder taken from reference TRBV15 and TRBJ1-2, is DAMVIQNPRYQVTQFGKPVTLSCSQTLNHNVMYWYQQKSSQAPKLLFHYYDKDFNNEADTPDNFQSRRPNTSFCFLDIRSPGLGDTAMYLCATSGDTLNYGYTFGSGTRLTVV.

The chain links TRBV20-1 to TRBJ1-5, with D maybe TRBD1 (5 bases). CDR3 length: 15 amino acids. The germline gives CDR1 DFQATT, CDR2 SNEGSKA (reference sequence). Trimming left V 5 bases short and J 2 bases short, with 16 bases between. CDR3 loop: CSALPRGLGNQPQHF. The CDR3 nucleotides read TGCAGTGCTCTACCTAGGGGTTTGGGCAATCAGCCCCAGCATTTT.

This clonotype has more than one count but fewer than ten. The CDR3 sequence is CASSESGAPTSTF. In nucleotides, the CDR3 is TGTGCCAGCAGTGAATCGGGGGCCCCAACGAGCACCTTC. This chain connects TRBV6-1 to TRBJ1-2, with D possibly being TRBD1 (6 bases). Trimming removed 2 bases from V and 13 bases from J, with 17 bases in between. CDR1 and CDR2 (germline): MNHNS, SASEGT. CDR3 length equals 13 residues.

This clonotype was seen ten or more times. V usage is TRBV7-2 and J usage is TRBJ1-4; D gene ambiguous. The CDR3 covers 16 residues. The ends were cut back, 4 bases at V and 4 bases at J, with 16 bases in the middle. Germline CDR1 and CDR2: SGHTA and FQGNSA. CDR3 sequence: CASSSPPGRSNEKLFF. The DNA of the CDR3 is TGTGCCAGCAGCTCGCCCCCCGGGAGAAGTAATGAAAAACTGTTTTTT.

This clonotype was observed a few times. The chain has TRBV5-1 and TRBJ2-3, with 7 bases lining up with TRBD2. The ends lost 4 bases at V and 2 bases at J; junction bases unmatched: 13. CDR3 length: 17 residues. Germline CDR1 reads SGHRS; CDR2 reads YFSETQ. CDR3 bases: TGCGCCAGCAGCCATCGGGGGGTTATTGGAAACACAGATACGCAGTATTTT. Its protein product is CASSHRGVIGNTDTQYF.

This clonotype appeared a few times. The chain combines TRBV20-1 with TRBJ1-2; a weak D match, TRBD1 (6 bases). Germline assignment: CDR1 DFQATT and CDR2 SNEGSKA (reference sequence). The length of the CDR3 is 10 residues. V lost 6 bases, J lost 7 bases, and 9 bases lay in between. The CDR3 region is CSATGFGYTF. The CDR3, as DNA: TGCAGTGCCACAGGGTTTGGCTACACCTTC.

The rearrangement uses TRBV5-1 and TRBJ1-3, with D tentatively TRBD1 (5 bases). V lost 4 bases, J lost 0 bases, and 8 bases lay in between. CDR3 size: 14 residues. CDR1 SGHRS and CDR2 YFSETQ come from the germline V gene. CDR3 region: CASSGDSSGNTIYF. The CDR3 DNA reads TGCGCCAGCAGCGGAGACAGCTCTGGAAACACCATATATTTT.

This clonotype was observed a few times. The chain carries TRBV24-1 and TRBJ2-3; the match to TRBD2 covers 9 bases. CDR3 size: 13 residues. CDR1 and CDR2 from the germline V gene are KGHDR and SFDVKD. After removal of 9 bases from V and 1 base from J, the junction contained 1 base not matched to a gene. The CDR3 region is CATASGGTDTQYF. The CDR3 region has the DNA TGTGCCACCGCTAGCGGGGGCACAGATACGCAGTATTTT.

The chain combines TRBV28 with TRBJ2-7; TRBD1 matches 7 bases. The V and J ends lost 6 bases and 1 base, in that order; junction bases with no gene match: 6. The V gene's germline CDR1 is MDHEN and CDR2 SYDVKM. The CDR3 runs 14 residues. The CDR3 here is CASRSPGQSYEQYV. As DNA, the CDR3 is TGTGCCAGCAGATCTCCGGGACAGTCCTACGAGCAGTACGTC.

This clonotype was picked up a small number of times. The chain couples TRBV7-6 to TRBJ2-1; TRBD2 agrees at 14 bases. V lost 5 bases, J lost 6 bases, and 9 bases stayed unmatched. The CDR3 has 17 residues. CDR1 SGHVS and CDR2 FNYEAQ come from the germline V gene. The CDR3 region is CASSPIQTSGGGNEQFF. In nucleotides, the CDR3 is TGTGCCAGCAGCCCCATCCAGACTAGCGGGGGGGGCAATGAGCAGTTCTTC.

This clonotype was seen ten or more times. DNA for the CDR3: TGCGCCAGCAGCCCAGCGGGGGACTCCTACGAGCAGTACTTC. The encoded protein is CASSPAGDSYEQYF. The chain employs TRBV4-3 and TRBJ2-7; 8 bases agree with TRBD2. CDR1 is LGHNA, CDR2 YSLEER, per germline. V lost 4 bases to trimming and J lost 0 bases; unmatched junction nucleotides: 2. The CDR3 loop spans 14 amino acids.

This clonotype was observed many times. V gene TRBV20-1 combines with J gene TRBJ2-6; perhaps D is TRBD1 or TRBD2 (5 bases each). CDR1 and CDR2 from the germline V gene are DFQATT and SNEGSKA (reference sequence). Trimming removed 2 bases at V and 0 bases at J, with 8 bases between. This CDR3 is 15 amino acids long. CDR3 in DNA: TGCAGTGCTAGAAGGGGAGCCTCTGGGGCCAACGTCCTGACTTTC. Amino acid sequence: CSARRGASGANVLTF.

The sample holds a few counts of this clonotype. This rearrangement joins TRBV20-1 to TRBJ1-1; D possibly corresponds to TRBD1 (6 bases). The CDR3 runs to 12 residues. Trimming took off 6 bases at V and 4 bases at J, with 12 bases between the two ends. Germline lookup yields CDR1 DFQATT and CDR2 SNEGSKA (reference sequence). This CDR3 is CSAGGGGTEAFF. The CDR3 bases are TGCAGTGCCGGAGGGGGTGGCACTGAAGCTTTCTTT.

This clonotype was detected only a few times. The rearrangement uses TRBV20-1 and TRBJ2-3; the D gene is possibly TRBD2 (6 bases). V was pared by 5 bases and J by 2 bases, with 14 bases between. CDR3 size: 14 residues. Per germline, CDR1 DFQATT and CDR2 SNEGSKA (reference sequence). The DNA of the CDR3 is TGCAGTGCTTCCGGGACTCCTTTCACAGATACGCAGTATTTT. This sequence encodes CSASGTPFTDTQYF.

The chain has TRBV7-9 and TRBJ2-1, with D uncertain. Germline V CDR1 and CDR2: SEHNR, FQNEAQ (reference sequence). CDR3 length: 19 amino acids. V lost 7 bases and J 0 bases, leaving 25 bases between the germline ends. The CDR3 sequence: CASTSVWLSEYRSYNEQFF. The CDR3 DNA follows: TGTGCCAGCACTTCCGTTTGGCTTAGTGAGTATCGCTCCTACAATGAGCAGTTCTTC.

The table lists this clonotype with a few counts. The chain is built from TRBV6-6 and TRBJ2-4, with 9 nucleotides matching TRBD2. V was clipped by 5 bases and J by 0 bases; unmatched bases: 5. Germline V gene lookup returns CDR1 MNHNY and CDR2 SVGAGI (reference sequence). The CDR3 is made up of 16 amino acids. As DNA, the CDR3 is TGTGCCAGCAGTCCCGCGGGAGGGCTAGCCAAAAACATTCAGTACTTC. Translated: CASSPAGGLAKNIQYF.

This rearrangement joins TRBV10-3 to TRBJ2-3; 13 bases are a match to TRBD2. This CDR3 has 18 amino acids. The germline CDR1 and CDR2 sequences are ENHRY and SYGVKD. V lost 5 bases to trimming and J lost 4 bases; unmatched junction nucleotides: 12. The CDR3 DNA sequence: TGTGCCATCAGTCGCACAACCACTAGCGGGGGGGCTCCAGATACGCAGTATTTT. Translated: CAISRTTTSGGAPDTQYF.

The chain couples TRBV5-1 to TRBJ2-5, with TRBD2 identical over 9 bases. This CDR3 region has 15 residues. Germline values: CDR1 SGHRS, CDR2 YFSETQ. V shed 2 bases, J shed 4 bases, and the junction held 6 bases outside the gene matches. The CDR3 here is CASSFASGVGETQYF. Here the CDR3 DNA reads TGCGCCAGCAGCTTCGCTAGCGGGGTTGGAGAGACCCAGTACTTC.

This clonotype occurred a few times. The chain employs TRBV20-1 and TRBJ2-2; D tentatively reads TRBD1 or TRBD2 (6 bases each). V was clipped by 6 bases and J by 7 bases, with 15 bases between them. The CDR3 is 13 residues long. Germline-derived CDR1 and CDR2 are DFQATT and SNEGSKA (reference sequence). The CDR3 loop is CSATGAPGGELFF. The CDR3 bases are TGCAGTGCCACGGGGGCCCCGGGCGGGGAGCTGTTTTTT.

Only a few counts were recorded for this clonotype. The chain joins TRBV19 to TRBJ2-1; D possibly matches TRBD1 or TRBD2 (5 bases each). Germline V lookup: CDR1 LNHDA, CDR2 SQIVND (reference sequence). The CDR3 contains 16 residues. Between the trimmed V and J ends, which lost 6 bases and 8 bases, there was a span of 23 bases. DNA of the CDR3: TGTGCCAGTAGCTCCCTCCCCGGGGCTATTTTCCATGAGCAGTTCTTC. Translation gives CASSSLPGAIFHEQFF.

The chain has TRBV3-1 and TRBJ1-1; perhaps TRBD1 as D (5 bases). Germline lookup yields CDR1 LGHDT and CDR2 YNNKEL (reference sequence). This CDR3 region has 16 residues. V lost 4 bases to trimming and J lost 3 bases, with 18 bases between them. For the CDR3, the DNA is TGTGCCAGCAGCCTTGAGAGGGGAGGCCCTTACACTGAAGCTTTCTTT. Protein product: CASSLERGGPYTEAFF.

This clonotype came up a few times. V and J are TRBV29-1 and TRBJ2-7, with D possibly being TRBD2 (5 bases). Germline V gene sequence: CDR1 SQVTM, CDR2 ANQGSEA. V lost 5 bases to trimming and J lost 3 bases, with 14 bases between them. The CDR3 is made up of 13 amino acids. The CDR3 region is CSVLSTGSYEQYF. The CDR3 DNA follows: TGCAGCGTTTTGTCCACGGGGAGCTACGAGCAGTACTTC.

CDR3: CASSYTLNYGYTF. CDR3 sequence (DNA): TGTGCCAGCAGTTACACCCTTAACTATGGCTACACCTTC. V usage is TRBV6-5 and J usage is TRBJ1-2; the D is unclear. Germline V gene lookup returns CDR1 MNHEY and CDR2 SVGAGI. V was trimmed by 2 bases and J by 1 base, leaving 5 bases between them. The CDR3 is made up of 13 amino acids.

The J gene is TRBJ1-1, the V gene TRBV5-1, with TRBD1 matching 7 bases. J gave up 2 bases and V 2 bases, and 3 bases lay outside the gene matches. Germline values: CDR1 SGHRS, CDR2 YFSETQ. The CDR3 has 14 residues. The CDR3: CASSLWDRNTEAFF. As DNA, the CDR3 is TGCGCCAGCAGCTTATGGGACAGAAACACTGAAGCTTTCTTT.

The J gene is TRBJ2-3, the V gene TRBV4-3; D is uncertain. CDR1 and CDR2 from the germline V gene are LGHNA and YSLEER. CDR3 length: 15 amino acids. Trimming shortened V by 4 bases and J by 2 bases, and 13 bases separated the two germline ends. The CDR3 sequence: CASSLTDAHTDTQYF. In DNA, the CDR3 is TGCGCCAGCAGCCTGACTGACGCGCACACAGATACGCAGTATTTT.

This clonotype is a singleton in its sample. The gene calls are TRBV20-1 and TRBJ2-3; D perhaps matches TRBD1 (5 bases). V lost 1 base, J lost 6 bases, and 17 bases lay in between. This CDR3 comprises 15 residues. Germline values: CDR1 DFQATT, CDR2 SNEGSKA (reference sequence). The DNA for the CDR3 is TGCAGTGCTAGAGTAGGGGCTAGAAGAATGGATACGCAGTATTTT. Its protein is CSARVGARRMDTQYF.

The V gene is TRBV12-3 or TRBV12-4, the J gene TRBJ2-5; D gene ambiguous. The CDR3 sequence is 16 residues long. The V and J ends lost 5 bases and 1 base respectively, with 17 bases between them. The CDR3 DNA is TGTGCCAGCAGTCTTCACCTATCGGGTGCCCAAGAGACCCAGTACTTC. It encodes CASSLHLSGAQETQYF.

This clonotype was seen more than once but under ten times. V is TRBV20-1 and J is TRBJ2-1; 7 nucleotides line up with TRBD1. CDR3 size: 17 residues. The germline gives CDR1 DFQATT, CDR2 SNEGSKA (reference sequence). The junction had 17 bases not matched to a gene; V was cut back by 1 base and J by 8 bases. The DNA of the CDR3 is TGCAGTGCTAGAGGACAGGGAGATCGGGTTCCGATCCATGAGCAGTTCTTC. It codes for CSARGQGDRVPIHEQFF.